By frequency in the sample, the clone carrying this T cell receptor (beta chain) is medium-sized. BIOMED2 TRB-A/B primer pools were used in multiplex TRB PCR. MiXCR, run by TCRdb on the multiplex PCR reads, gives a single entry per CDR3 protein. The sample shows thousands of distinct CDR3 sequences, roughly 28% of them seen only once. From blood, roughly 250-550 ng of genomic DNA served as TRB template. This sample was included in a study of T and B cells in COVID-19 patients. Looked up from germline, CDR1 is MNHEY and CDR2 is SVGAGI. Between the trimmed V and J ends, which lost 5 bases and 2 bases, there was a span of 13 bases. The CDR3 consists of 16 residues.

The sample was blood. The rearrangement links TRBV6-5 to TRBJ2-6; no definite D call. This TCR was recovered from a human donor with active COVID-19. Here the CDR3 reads CASSQPRDAGANVLTF. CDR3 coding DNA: TGTGCCAGCAGTCAACCCCGAGACGCTGGGGCCAACGTCCTGACTTTC.